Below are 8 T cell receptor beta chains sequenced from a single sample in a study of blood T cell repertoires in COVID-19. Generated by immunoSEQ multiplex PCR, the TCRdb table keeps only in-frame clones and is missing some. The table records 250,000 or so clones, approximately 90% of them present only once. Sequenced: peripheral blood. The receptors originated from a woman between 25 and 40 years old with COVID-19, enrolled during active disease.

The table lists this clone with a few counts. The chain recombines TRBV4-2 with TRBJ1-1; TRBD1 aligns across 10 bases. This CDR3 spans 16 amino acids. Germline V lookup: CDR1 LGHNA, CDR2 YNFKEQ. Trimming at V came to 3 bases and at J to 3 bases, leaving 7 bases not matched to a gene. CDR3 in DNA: TGTGCCAGCAGCCACCCGGGACAGGGGCATGACACTGAAGCTTTCTTT. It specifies CASSHPGQGHDTEAFF.

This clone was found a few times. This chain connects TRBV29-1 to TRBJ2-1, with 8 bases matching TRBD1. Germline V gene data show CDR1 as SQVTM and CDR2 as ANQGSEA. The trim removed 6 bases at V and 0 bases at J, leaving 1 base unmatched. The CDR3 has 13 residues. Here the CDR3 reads CSVGQDSYNEQFF. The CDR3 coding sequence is TGCAGCGTGGGACAGGACTCCTACAATGAGCAGTTCTTC.

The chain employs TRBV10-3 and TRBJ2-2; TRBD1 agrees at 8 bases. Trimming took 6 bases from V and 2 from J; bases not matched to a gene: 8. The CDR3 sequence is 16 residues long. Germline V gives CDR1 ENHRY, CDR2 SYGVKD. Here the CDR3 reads CAISAMDRANTGELFF. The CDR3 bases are TGTGCCATCAGCGCCATGGACAGGGCAAACACCGGGGAGCTGTTTTTT.

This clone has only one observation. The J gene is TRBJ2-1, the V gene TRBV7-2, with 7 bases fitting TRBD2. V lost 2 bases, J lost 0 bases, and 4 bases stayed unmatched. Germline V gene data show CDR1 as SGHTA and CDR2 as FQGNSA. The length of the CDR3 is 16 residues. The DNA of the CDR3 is TGTGCCAGCAGCTTACCGGGACTAAGCTCCTACAATGAGCAGTTCTTC. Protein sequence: CASSLPGLSSYNEQFF.

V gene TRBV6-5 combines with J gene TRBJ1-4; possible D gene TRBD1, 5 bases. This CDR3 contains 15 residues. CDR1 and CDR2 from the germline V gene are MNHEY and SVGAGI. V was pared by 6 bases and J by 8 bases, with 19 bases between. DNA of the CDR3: TGTGCCAGCAGCGGATGGGGAGGGGTGGGCGAAAAACTGTTTTTT. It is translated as CASSGWGGVGEKLFF.

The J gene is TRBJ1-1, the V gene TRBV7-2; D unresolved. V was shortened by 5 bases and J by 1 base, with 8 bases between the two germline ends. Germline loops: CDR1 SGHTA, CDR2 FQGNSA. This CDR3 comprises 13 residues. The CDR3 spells CASSPRQNTEAFF. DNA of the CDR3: TGTGCCAGCAGCCCCCGACAGAACACTGAAGCTTTCTTT.

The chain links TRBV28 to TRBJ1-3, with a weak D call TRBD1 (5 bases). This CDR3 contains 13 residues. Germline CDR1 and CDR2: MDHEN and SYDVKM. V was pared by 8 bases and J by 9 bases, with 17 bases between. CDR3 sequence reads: CASGGGRSLTIYF. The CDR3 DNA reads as TGTGCCAGCGGGGGGGGGAGGTCACTCACCATATATTTT.

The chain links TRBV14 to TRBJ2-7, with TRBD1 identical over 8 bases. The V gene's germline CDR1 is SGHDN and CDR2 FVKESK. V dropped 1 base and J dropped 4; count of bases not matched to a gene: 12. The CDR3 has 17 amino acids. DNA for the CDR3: TGTGCCAGCAGCCAAGCGGGATCGGACAGGGTAAAGTACGAGCAGTACTTC. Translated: CASSQAGSDRVKYEQYF.